The source of this T cell receptor (beta chain) is a study of early T cells in non-severe SARS-CoV-2 infection. Looking at the study overall: Bulk RNA isolated from unsorted whole blood underwent sequencing; chains were not paired. Points from the study as a whole: Anti-spike CD8 responses were favored by VDJdb matching, which missed private and CD4 specificities.

Points on this clonotype: Its antigen is unidentified.

There are 14 residues in the CDR3. J lost 5 bases, V lost 5 bases, and 10 bases had no gene match. The V gene's germline CDR1 is SQVTM and CDR2 ANQGSEA. Unique molecular identifiers tagged individual cDNA molecules. Each CDR3 protein gets one entry after TCRdb re-called the 5' RACE reads with MiXCR. The table includes 70,000 to 75,000 distinct CDR3 sequences, 9.5% to 15% detected once. This clonotype originated in an adult who was a healthcare worker with PCR-confirmed SARS-CoV-2 infection or an uninfected control (not recorded which). Sequencing input: whole blood. This chain links TRBV29-1 with TRBJ2-3, with 7 positions matching TRBD2. CDR3 sequence (DNA): TGCAGCGTTAAGGAGCGGGGCAAGATAGATACGCAGTATTTT. Translating it yields CSVKERGKIDTQYF.